The source of this T cell receptor beta chain is a study of blood T cell repertoires in COVID-19. Study at large: From the United States, Italy and Spain came samples of acute and convalescent COVID-19. Sources were T cells, B-cell-depleted T cells, or PBMCs; the material itself was cDNA or gDNA.

V shed 6 bases and J shed 4 bases, with 25 bases lying between them. The CDR3 is 17 residues long. CDR1 is MDHEN, CDR2 SYDVKM, per germline. As handled by the study authors: Estimates of nucleated cell counts were drawn from the amplification of reference gene primers. The repertoire was sequenced with immunoSEQ multiplex PCR; TCRdb's copy has only in-frame clones and lacks some. For V, J and clone size, that table is used; D and trimming come from the DNA. Of roughly 53,000 clones detected, around 80% appear once; the ten largest clones hold around 2.7%. The TCR sequence derives from a man in his forties or fifties with acute or convalescent COVID-19. The genes are TRBV28 and TRBJ2-7, with D perhaps TRBD1 (6 bases). The sequencing sample was made of peripheral blood. This CDR3 reads CASRRDPRQAYEYEQYF. Here the CDR3 DNA reads TGTGCCAGCAGGAGAGATCCAAGACAGGCCTATGAATACGAGCAGTACTTC.